The rows below give T cell receptor beta chains drawn from one sample of a study of T cell responses to AZD1222 COVID-19 vaccine. The method was immunoSEQ multiplex PCR; TCRdb's version includes in-frame clones alone and lacks a portion of them. The data show about 140,000 clones, approximately 90% seen once. The sample consisted of peripheral blood, taken 28 days after the second AZD1222 dose. The receptors stem from an adult who received the AZD1222 COVID-19 vaccine. CDR3s include the opening cysteine and the closing phenylalanine or tryptophan. D genes are given only for firm matches. Only some rows state a clone size, as once, few, many or a class for expanded clones.

v_call	clone_size	j_call	d_call	cdr3_aa	cdr3_nt
TRBV7-3	-	TRBJ1-1	-	CAAHLGPEAFF	TGTGCCGCTCACCTCGGACCTGAAGCTTTCTTT
TRBV7-9	-	TRBJ2-1	-	CASSSQGGKRSSYNEQFF	TGTGCCAGCAGCTCCCAGGGCGGGAAGAGAAGCTCCTACAATGAGCAGTTCTTC
TRBV29-1	-	TRBJ1-1	-	CSAGSGIEAFF	TGCAGCGCCGGTTCGGGGATTGAAGCTTTCTTT
TRBV7-2	-	TRBJ1-1	-	CASSLARGSTEAFF	TGTGCCAGCAGCTTAGCTCGGGGGTCCACTGAAGCTTTCTTT
TRBV9	few	TRBJ1-1	-	CASSVGLRAVNTEAFF	TGTGCCAGCAGCGTAGGTCTTCGGGCAGTGAACACTGAAGCTTTCTTT
TRBV7-2	-	TRBJ2-1	-	CASTPPSYNEQFF	TGTGCCAGCACCCCCCCCTCCTACAATGAGCAGTTCTTC
TRBV2	-	TRBJ2-7	-	CASSGGLWGYEQYF	TGTGCCAGCAGTGGGGGTCTTTGGGGCTACGAGCAGTACTTC
TRBV2	-	TRBJ2-4	-	CASSKTGLVENIQYF	TGTGCCAGCAGTAAGACAGGACTAGTAGAAAACATTCAGTACTTC
TRBV7-2	-	TRBJ1-4	-	CASSPTGLIRANEKLFF	TGTGCCAGCAGCCCTACAGGGTTGATCCGGGCTAATGAAAAACTGTTTTTT
TRBV7-9	-	TRBJ2-7	TRBD2	CASSTSGTSGRARRYEQYF	TGTGCCAGCAGCACAAGTGGGACTAGCGGGAGGGCAAGGAGATACGAGCAGTACTTC
TRBV6-4	-	TRBJ2-5	-	CASSVGGAPQETQYF	TGTGCCAGCAGCGTTGGGGGGGCCCCCCAAGAGACCCAGTACTTC
TRBV6-5	once	TRBJ2-1	-	CASSHQGGLGEQFF	TGTGCCAGCAGTCACCAAGGGGGTTTAGGTGAGCAGTTCTTC
TRBV18	-	TRBJ1-1	TRBD1	CASSPAGGGTEAFF	TGTGCCAGCTCACCCGCAGGGGGCGGAACTGAAGCTTTCTTT
TRBV12-3/TRBV12-4	-	TRBJ1-1	-	CASSLGGEAFF	TGTGCCAGCAGTTTAGGGGGAGAAGCTTTCTTT
TRBV2	-	TRBJ1-6	TRBD1	CASSWDRENSPLHF	TGTGCCAGCAGTTGGGACAGGGAGAATTCACCCCTCCACTTT
TRBV9	-	TRBJ2-3	-	CASSVSPEQEFTDTQYF	TGTGCCAGCAGCGTATCCCCGGAACAGGAGTTCACAGATACGCAGTATTTT
TRBV6-2/TRBV6-3	-	TRBJ2-7	-	CASSYGQIVYEQYF	TGTGCCAGCAGTTACGGCCAGATCGTCTACGAGCAGTACTTC
TRBV28	once	TRBJ2-1	TRBD2	CASSPGTSRWNEQFF	TGTGCCAGCAGTCCCGGGACTAGTCGGTGGAATGAGCAGTTCTTC
TRBV19	-	TRBJ1-5	TRBD1	CASSAVGQGNNQPQHF	TGTGCCAGTAGTGCTGTCGGACAGGGGAACAATCAGCCCCAGCATTTT
TRBV5-1	-	TRBJ2-5	-	CASSGLHQETQYF	TGCGCCAGCAGCGGCCTACACCAAGAGACCCAGTACTTC
TRBV12-3/TRBV12-4	-	TRBJ1-1	TRBD1	CASSSGQITEAFF	TGTGCCAGCAGTTCGGGACAGATCACTGAAGCTTTCTTT
TRBV7-3	-	TRBJ2-5	-	CASSAQGEETQYF	TGTGCCAGCAGCGCACAGGGAGAAGAGACCCAGTACTTC
TRBV18	-	TRBJ1-3	-	CASSPQTSSGNTIYF	TGTGCCAGCTCACCACAGACCAGCTCTGGAAACACCATATATTTT
TRBV6-6	-	TRBJ1-6	TRBD1	CASTSTGSNSPLHF	TGTGCCAGCACCTCGACAGGGAGTAATTCACCCCTCCACTTT
TRBV19	-	TRBJ1-5	-	CASSMSTNQPQHF	TGTGCCAGTAGTATGTCCACCAATCAGCCCCAGCATTTT
TRBV12-3/TRBV12-4	-	TRBJ1-5	-	CASEGSDGQPQHF	TGTGCCAGCGAGGGGAGTGATGGCCAGCCCCAGCATTTT
TRBV5-4	-	TRBJ2-5	-	CASSLGTALRGETQYF	TGTGCCAGCAGCTTGGGGACGGCACTCCGGGGGGAGACCCAGTACTTC
TRBV5-4	-	TRBJ2-7	-	CASALNGYEQYF	TGTGCCAGCGCGCTTAACGGGTACGAGCAGTACTTC
TRBV28	-	TRBJ1-2	TRBD1	CASSLGTGGFYGYTF	TGTGCCAGCAGTTTAGGGACAGGGGGCTTTTATGGCTACACCTTC
TRBV10-1	-	TRBJ1-4	-	CAIQDPGNRTKLTNEKLFF	TGCGCCATCCAAGACCCCGGTAACAGGACTAAATTAACTAATGAAAAACTGTTTTTT
TRBV6-6	-	TRBJ1-1	-	CASSPPRTLMNTEAFF	TGTGCCAGCAGCCCACCACGGACCCTGATGAACACTGAAGCTTTCTTT
TRBV5-1	-	TRBJ1-6	TRBD1	CASSLAGQGASPLHF	TGCGCCAGCAGCTTGGCGGGACAGGGTGCTTCACCCCTCCACTTT
TRBV9	medium-sized	TRBJ2-1	TRBD1	CASSAKDRAAYNEQFF	TGTGCCAGCAGCGCGAAGGACAGGGCGGCGTACAATGAGCAGTTCTTC
TRBV5-6	-	TRBJ1-1	-	CASSLGAEGLNTEAFF	TGTGCCAGCAGCTTGGGGGCTGAGGGTCTGAACACTGAAGCTTTCTTT
TRBV28	-	TRBJ1-2	-	CASSFPYISGGGYTF	TGTGCCAGCAGTTTCCCCTACATATCTGGGGGTGGCTACACCTTC
TRBV7-3	-	TRBJ2-5	TRBD1	CASSLMGQGRPETQYF	TGTGCCAGCAGCTTAATGGGACAGGGGCGCCCGGAGACCCAGTACTTC
TRBV6-1	-	TRBJ1-1	-	CASSDLGQNTEAFF	TGTGCCAGCAGTGACCTGGGACAGAACACTGAAGCTTTCTTT
TRBV27	-	TRBJ1-2	TRBD1	CASSGRDRDGYTF	TGTGCCAGCAGTGGGAGAGACAGGGATGGCTACACCTTC
TRBV28	once	TRBJ2-7	TRBD2	CASSPGLAGGPSF	TGTGCCAGCAGTCCGGGACTAGCGGGAGGGCCTAGCTTC
TRBV27	-	TRBJ1-2	-	CASSRTRVYGYTF	TGTGCCAGCAGCCGAACAAGGGTCTATGGCTACACCTTC
TRBV5-1	-	TRBJ2-1	TRBD2	CASSHGITSGRFYEQFF	TGCGCCAGCAGCCATGGGATAACTAGCGGGAGGTTCTATGAGCAGTTCTTC
TRBV15	few	TRBJ1-5	TRBD1	CATSRAPGQGYQPQHF	TGTGCCACCAGCAGAGCCCCGGGACAGGGTTACCAGCCCCAGCATTTT
TRBV28	-	TRBJ2-7	-	CASSIPGHGSGEQYF	TGTGCCAGCAGTATACCGGGACATGGGTCCGGCGAGCAGTACTTC
TRBV3-1/TRBV3-2	-	TRBJ2-7	-	CASSPPHGRASYEQYF	TGTGCCAGCAGCCCCCCGCACGGCAGGGCTTCCTACGAGCAGTACTTC
TRBV19	-	TRBJ1-1	-	CASSIEGDKGIEKHTEAFF	TGTGCCAGTAGTATAGAAGGAGATAAGGGGATAGAGAAGCACACTGAAGCTTTCTTT
TRBV19	few	TRBJ2-3	TRBD2	CASKGMAGGRTDTQYF	TGTGCCAGTAAAGGTATGGCGGGGGGCCGCACAGATACGCAGTATTTT
TRBV7-8	-	TRBJ1-1	-	CASSLSPRENTEAFF	TGTGCCAGCAGCTTATCTCCCAGGGAGAACACTGAAGCTTTCTTT
TRBV7-9	-	TRBJ2-5	-	CASSLTVRAGEETQYF	TGTGCCAGCAGCTTAACCGTGCGAGCAGGGGAAGAGACCCAGTACTTC
TRBV19	few	TRBJ1-1	-	CASSLLTAATEAFF	TGTGCCAGTAGTCTTCTAACAGCGGCCACTGAAGCTTTCTTT
TRBV27	-	TRBJ2-1	TRBD2	CASSYGGGASYNEQFF	TGTGCCAGCAGTTACGGCGGGGGGGCATCCTACAATGAGCAGTTCTTC
TRBV6-5	-	TRBJ2-5	TRBD1	CAAGDRASETQYF	TGTGCCGCGGGGGACAGGGCGTCGGAGACCCAGTACTTC
TRBV3-1/TRBV3-2	few	TRBJ1-5	TRBD1	CASSSQGGNQPQHF	TGTGCCAGCAGCTCCCAGGGGGGCAATCAGCCCCAGCATTTT
TRBV7-2	-	TRBJ2-7	-	CASLNRPGSEQYF	TGTGCCAGCTTAAACAGGCCCGGGAGCGAGCAGTACTTC
TRBV6-2/TRBV6-3	-	TRBJ2-5	TRBD2	CASSYRGWGGTQYF	TGTGCCAGCAGTTATCGCGGTTGGGGGGGGACCCAGTACTTC
TRBV13	-	TRBJ2-7	-	CASSLGFSYEQYF	TGTGCCAGCAGCTTAGGCTTCTCCTACGAGCAGTACTTC
TRBV5-4	-	TRBJ2-6	-	CASSQRPSEANVLTF	TGTGCCAGCAGCCAGAGACCGTCGGAGGCCAACGTCCTGACTTTC
TRBV29-1	-	TRBJ2-5	-	CSATPGVVETQYF	TGCAGCGCCACTCCGGGGGTAGTAGAGACCCAGTACTTC
TRBV11-2	-	TRBJ1-3	TRBD1	CASSTKPGQAPSSGNTIYF	TGTGCCAGCAGTACTAAGCCGGGACAGGCGCCGAGCTCTGGAAACACCATATATTTT